This TCR beta chain was obtained from a study of radiation and T cells in renal cell carcinoma (dated by TCRdb to about 2020). With regard to the full study: Samples came from a clinical trial, in which primary renal cell carcinomas received 15 Gy stereotactic body radiation therapy followed by nephrectomy 4 weeks later. A total of approximately 53 samples underwent TCR beta sequencing, made up of approximately 26 tumors and about 27 peripheral blood samples. Across all 53 samples, several million unique CDR3 nucleotide sequences encoding over 2.5 million unique CDR3 amino acid sequences were identified.

Study-wide conclusions, independent of this receptor: In blood, the top tumor clonotypes increased from baseline to 2 weeks after radiation and then shrank by 4 weeks, which suggests a temporary expansion of tumor-resident clones. Effects of radiation dose or scheduling on the TCR repertoire could not be addressed with the single-armed trial design. Dynamics of the blood repertoire were not tracked past 4 weeks after treatment. Because no pretreatment tumor biopsies were available, whether clonotypes were present in the tumor at baseline could not be determined.

What the time point label conveys for this sample: blood 2 weeks post-SBRT. The treatment or condition label for this specimen denotes: 15 Gy SBRT to primary tumor, nephrectomy 4 weeks later. To follow tumor-enriched clonotypes, peripheral blood was collected serially from radiation-treated patients at baseline and again at 2 weeks and 4 weeks after SBRT. Every patient's renal cell carcinoma showed clear cell pathology. Genomic DNA for TCR sequencing was prepared using the QIAamp DNA Blood Mini Kit (Qiagen). The analyses included only samples that passed all quality control checks. Worth noting for this clone: The specificity of this receptor is unknown. Qualities for individual bases were not recorded, and no much larger clone is one base off.

TCR beta libraries were generated from genomic DNA with the immunoSEQ kit, following the manufacturer's recommendations. For library preparation, a first multiplex PCR was performed with proprietary primers, followed by a second PCR in which unique barcodes were added, and bead cleanups were performed after each round. A kit-provided positive control reaction and a negative control reaction were included in every sample batch. The final libraries underwent checking on an Agilent 4200 TapeStation D1000 ScreenTape, volumetric pooling, and quantification by qPCR. Sequencing was performed on an Illumina NextSeq500 using a MidOutput 150-cycle cartridge, with 156 Read1 cycles, 15 Index1 cycles, and the kit custom primers. The pooled library was loaded at 0.9 to 1 pM, with a 20% PhiX control spiked in. Under the source paper's analysis protocol: Vendor-processed data were analyzed in R, and a clonotype was defined as all T cells sharing the same CDR3 nucleotide sequence. For clone abundance analyses, frequencies were normalized to the 10,000 most abundant clones per sample. Public T cell clones, averaging fewer than five per sample, were removed before analysis. An abundance difference of at least 32-fold between compartments was the criterion for calling clonotypes tumor-enriched or baseline blood-enriched. A beta-binomial differential abundance model was used to identify clonotypes that were expanded or contracted between blood time points. Tumor-blood repertoire similarity was measured with the Baroni-Urbani and Buser coefficient, and groups were compared using two-tailed Wilcoxon tests in R. TCRdb retrieved this table from immuneACCESS and kept in-frame rearrangements only. Not all clones are present; in checked studies, unresolved V genes account for under half, and no reason is known for the remainder. The D gene and trimming were derived from the DNA, and the V and J assignments and clone size from that table. For this sample the table gives tens of thousands of clones, of which about 80% were detected only once. The ten largest clones capture 6.8% of the sample.

Sequencing used blood, obtained from a patient whose treatment included radiotherapy and nephrectomy. The TCR sequence derives from a man aged 55 to 70 with renal cell carcinoma.

The DNA reads TGTGCCAGCTCATTGCAGGGGGCTGATTCACCCCTCCACTTT. Its translation reads: CASSLQGADSPLHF. The chain couples TRBV18 to TRBJ1-6; 8 bases in the junction line up with TRBD1. Spanning cysteine to phenylalanine, the CDR3 consists of 14 amino acids. The read is trimmed to its CDR3 DNA, 42 bases read in frame from base 1. The germline V gene gives CDR1 as KGHSH and CDR2 as LQKENI. Unmatched junction bases come to 5, with V trimmed by 5 bases and J by 8 bases.